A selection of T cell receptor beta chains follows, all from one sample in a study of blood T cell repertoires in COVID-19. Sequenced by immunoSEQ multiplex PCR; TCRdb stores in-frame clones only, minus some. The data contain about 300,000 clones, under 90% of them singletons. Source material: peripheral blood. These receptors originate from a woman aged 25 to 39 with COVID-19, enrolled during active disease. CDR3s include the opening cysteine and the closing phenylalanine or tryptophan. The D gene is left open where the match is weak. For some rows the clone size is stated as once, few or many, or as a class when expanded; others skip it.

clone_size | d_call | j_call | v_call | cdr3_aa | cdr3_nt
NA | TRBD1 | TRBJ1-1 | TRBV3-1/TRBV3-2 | CASSQQTGAEAFF | TGTGCCAGCAGCCAGCAGACAGGGGCTGAAGCTTTCTTT
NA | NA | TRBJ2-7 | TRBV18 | CASSRSQGSVYEQYF | TGTGCCAGCTCACGTTCCCAGGGATCGGTCTACGAGCAGTACTTC
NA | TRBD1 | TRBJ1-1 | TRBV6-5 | CASSYEGTVNTEAFF | TGTGCCAGCAGTTACGAAGGGACAGTGAACACTGAAGCTTTCTTT
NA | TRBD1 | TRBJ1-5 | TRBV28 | CASSSGQGGDQPQHF | TGTGCCAGCAGTTCCGGACAGGGGGGGGATCAGCCCCAGCATTTT
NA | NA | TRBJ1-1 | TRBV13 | CASSFGGEAEAFF | TGTGCCAGCAGCTTTGGGGGGGAGGCTGAAGCTTTCTTT
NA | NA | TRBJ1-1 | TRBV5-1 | CASSFVQGTEAFF | TGCGCCAGCAGCTTCGTCCAGGGTACTGAAGCTTTCTTT
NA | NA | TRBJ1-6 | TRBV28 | CASTLPDSDSPLHF | TGTGCCAGCACTCTCCCCGACAGCGATTCACCCCTCCACTTT
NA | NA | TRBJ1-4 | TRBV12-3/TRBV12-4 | CASSLSLGRKLFF | TGTGCCAGCAGTTTATCGCTAGGGAGAAAACTGTTTTTT
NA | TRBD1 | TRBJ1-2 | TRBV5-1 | CASSLGTGLNYGYTF | TGCGCCAGCAGCTTGGGGACAGGGTTAAACTATGGCTACACCTTC
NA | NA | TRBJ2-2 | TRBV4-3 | CASSPGTRGWELFF | TGCGCCAGCAGCCCCGGGACTCGAGGCTGGGAGCTGTTTTTT
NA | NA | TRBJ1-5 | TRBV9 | CASSESGETNQPQHF | TGTGCCAGCAGCGAATCAGGGGAAACCAATCAGCCCCAGCATTTT
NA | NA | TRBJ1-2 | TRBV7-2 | CASSSTTSWTANYGYTF | TGTGCCAGCAGCTCAACGACCTCCTGGACAGCTAACTATGGCTACACCTTC
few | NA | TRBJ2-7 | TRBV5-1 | CASSLGSGNNEQYF | TGCGCCAGCAGCTTGGGGTCAGGGAATAACGAGCAGTACTTC
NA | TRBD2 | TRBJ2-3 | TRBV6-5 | CASSSGLAGDTQYF | TGTGCCAGCAGTTCAGGACTAGCGGGGGATACGCAGTATTTT
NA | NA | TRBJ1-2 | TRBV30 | CAWTGNYGYTF | TGTGCCTGGACGGGGAACTATGGCTACACCTTC
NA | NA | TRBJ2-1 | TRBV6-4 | CASSVVGGSEQFF | TGTGCCAGCAGTGTTGTGGGGGGTAGCGAGCAGTTCTTC
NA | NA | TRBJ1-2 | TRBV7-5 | CATKKSGDRGGYTF | TGTGCCACCAAAAAAAGTGGGGACAGGGGTGGCTACACCTTC
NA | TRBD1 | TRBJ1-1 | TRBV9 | CASSATGDRYTEAFF | TGTGCCAGCAGCGCGACAGGGGACCGTTACACTGAAGCTTTCTTT
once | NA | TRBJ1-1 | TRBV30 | CAWTEGTGHTEAFF | TGTGCCTGGACGGAGGGGACGGGTCACACTGAAGCTTTCTTT
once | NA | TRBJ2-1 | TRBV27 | CASSWAGANNEQFF | TGTGCCAGCAGTTGGGCAGGGGCGAACAATGAGCAGTTCTTC
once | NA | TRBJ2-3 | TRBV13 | CASSLLTSPDTQYF | TGTGCCAGCAGCCTTTTAACTAGCCCAGATACGCAGTATTTT
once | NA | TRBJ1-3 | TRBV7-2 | CASSVRMGNTIYF | TGTGCCAGCAGCGTGCGTATGGGAAACACCATATATTTT
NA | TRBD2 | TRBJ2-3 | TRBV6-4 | CASSAPTSGGTDTQYF | TGTGCCAGCAGTGCTCCGACTAGCGGGGGCACAGATACGCAGTATTTT
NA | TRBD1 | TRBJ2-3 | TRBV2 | CASSDQGQGGDTQYF | TGTGCCAGCAGTGATCAGGGACAGGGTGGAGATACGCAGTATTTT
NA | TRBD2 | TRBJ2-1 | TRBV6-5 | CASSNLAGGPGEQFF | TGTGCCAGCAGCAACCTAGCGGGGGGGCCCGGTGAGCAGTTCTTC
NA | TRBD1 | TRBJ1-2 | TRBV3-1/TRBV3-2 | CASSHRTGGYGYTF | TGTGCCAGCAGCCACAGGACAGGGGGGTATGGCTACACCTTC
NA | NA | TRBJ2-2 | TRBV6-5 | CASSYSPPGELFF | TGTGCCAGCAGTTACTCCCCTCCCGGGGAGCTGTTTTTT
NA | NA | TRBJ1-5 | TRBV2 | CASRSGDQPQHF | TGTGCCAGCAGGTCAGGGGACCAGCCCCAGCATTTT
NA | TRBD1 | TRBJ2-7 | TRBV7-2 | CASSLARGDRDEQYF | TGTGCCAGCAGCTTAGCAAGGGGAGACAGGGACGAGCAGTACTTC
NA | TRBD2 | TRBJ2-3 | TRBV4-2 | CASSQDPAGGPDTQYF | TGTGCCAGCAGCCAAGACCCTGCGGGGGGGCCAGATACGCAGTATTTT
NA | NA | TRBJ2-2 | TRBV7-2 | CASSLAPLTGELFF | TGTGCCAGCAGCTTAGCTCCCCTCACCGGGGAGCTGTTTTTT
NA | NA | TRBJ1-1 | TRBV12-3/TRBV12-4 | CASSFSGDTEAFF | TGTGCCAGCAGTTTTTCGGGGGACACTGAAGCTTTCTTT
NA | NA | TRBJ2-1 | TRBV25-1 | CASSDGYGQFF | TGTGCCAGCAGTGACGGGTACGGTCAGTTCTTC
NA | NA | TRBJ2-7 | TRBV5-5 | CASSLGGVGYEQYF | TGTGCCAGCAGCTTGGGCGGGGTAGGGTACGAGCAGTACTTC
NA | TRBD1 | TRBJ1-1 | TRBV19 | CASRSRTGDQSLGTEAFF | TGTGCCAGTAGGTCCAGGACAGGGGACCAGTCTCTGGGGACTGAAGCTTTCTTT
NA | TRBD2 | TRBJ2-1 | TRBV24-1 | CATSDTSGGSYNEQFF | TGTGCCACCAGTGATACTAGCGGGGGCTCCTACAATGAGCAGTTCTTC
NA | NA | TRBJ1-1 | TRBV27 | CASRLGEGTEAFF | TGTGCCAGCCGATTGGGGGAGGGCACTGAAGCTTTCTTT
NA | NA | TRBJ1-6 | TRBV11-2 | CASSLDPGAHIF | TGTGCCAGCAGCTTAGATCCAGGGGCGCATATATTT
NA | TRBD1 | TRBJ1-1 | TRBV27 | CASSLGQGGGEAFF | TGTGCCAGCAGTCTAGGACAGGGAGGGGGTGAAGCTTTCTTT
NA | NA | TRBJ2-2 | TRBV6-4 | CASRGGPAGELFF | TGTGCCAGCAGGGGGGGGCCCGCCGGGGAGCTGTTTTTT
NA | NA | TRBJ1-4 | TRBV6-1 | CASSEGGTNEKLFF | TGTGCCAGCAGTGAGGGGGGGACTAATGAAAAACTGTTTTTT
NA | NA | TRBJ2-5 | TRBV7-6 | CASSLRARSQETQYF | TGTGCCAGCAGCCTCCGCGCCCGAAGTCAAGAGACCCAGTACTTC
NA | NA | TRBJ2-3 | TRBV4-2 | CASSTVSSTDTQYF | TGTGCCAGCAGCACGGTTTCTAGCACAGATACGCAGTATTTT